Reported below is one TCR beta chain. Its antigen is unknown. This entry is derived from a study of T cell responses to AZD1222 COVID-19 vaccine. Background on the study: Pooling of second doses given at about 4 or about 12 weeks was done. Study results and limitations: Donor demographics were predominantly white British with a female majority; clonal diversity may be underestimated. None of the repertoires were sampled until the peak T cell response had passed.

The CDR3 length is 16 residues. V lost 3 bases and J 0 bases, leaving 11 bases between the germline ends. The V gene's germline CDR1 is MNHEY and CDR2 SMNVEV (reference sequence). TCRdb keeps only in-frame clones here, not all; method: immunoSEQ multiplex PCR. The top ten clones hold 18% of a sample with approximately 100,000 clones, approximately 89% of them seen once. The receptor's source is an adult in good health. The chain joins TRBV27 to TRBJ1-4; D uncertain. The specimen comprised peripheral blood, sampled on day 0 of AZD1222 vaccination. Written as DNA, the CDR3 is TGTGCCAGCAGTTTCGGGTTCCGTGCAACTAATGAAAAACTGTTTTTT. Residues: CASSFGFRATNEKLFF.